A selection of T cell receptor beta chains follows, all from one sample in a study of blood T cells in healthy people across ages. TCRdb redid the calling of the 5' RACE reads with MiXCR, one entry per CDR3 protein. Of roughly 800,000 distinct CDR3 sequences in the sample, 25% to 30% were seen once. The same data also went into a second study, on T cells of mothers and their children.

The specimen sequenced was blood. These receptors all come from a boy younger than 18 in good health. Each CDR3 is given with its conserved first and last residue. Each record gives: D gene, J gene, clone size, V gene, CDR3 protein, CDR3 DNA. D genes are given only for firm matches. Part of the rows lack a size; the others show once, few, many or a class for expanded clones.

D gene: .
J gene: TRBJ1-4
clone size: .
V gene: TRBV5-1
CDR3 protein: CASTLAGAGNEKLFF
CDR3 DNA: TGCGCCAGCACCTTGGCGGGGGCCGGGAATGAAAAACTGTTTTTT

D gene: .
J gene: TRBJ1-2
clone size: .
V gene: TRBV5-5
CDR3 protein: CASSLAGEYGYTF
CDR3 DNA: TGTGCCAGCAGCTTGGCCGGGGAGTATGGCTACACCTTC

D gene: TRBD2
J gene: TRBJ2-1
clone size: few
V gene: TRBV3-1
CDR3 protein: CASSRSAGGSPNEQFF
CDR3 DNA: TGTGCCAGCAGCCGGTCGGCGGGGGGATCACCCAATGAGCAGTTCTTC

D gene: .
J gene: TRBJ2-2
clone size: .
V gene: TRBV2
CDR3 protein: CASKQGSGSYGELFF
CDR3 DNA: TGTGCCAGCAAACAGGGCTCTGGAAGTTACGGGGAGCTGTTTTTT

D gene: .
J gene: TRBJ2-2
clone size: .
V gene: TRBV30
CDR3 protein: CAWNFQGTGELFF
CDR3 DNA: TGTGCCTGGAATTTTCAGGGGACCGGGGAGCTGTTTTTT

D gene: TRBD2
J gene: TRBJ2-3
clone size: .
V gene: TRBV20-1
CDR3 protein: CSARPGLVPDTQYF
CDR3 DNA: TGCAGTGCTAGGCCGGGACTAGTCCCAGATACGCAGTATTTT

D gene: TRBD2
J gene: TRBJ2-2
clone size: few
V gene: TRBV30
CDR3 protein: CAWRLLAAGELFF
CDR3 DNA: TGTGCCTGGAGACTCCTAGCGGCCGGGGAGCTGTTTTTT

D gene: TRBD2
J gene: TRBJ2-1
clone size: few
V gene: TRBV4-1
CDR3 protein: CASSQGEGSGGGPYNEQFF
CDR3 DNA: TGCGCCAGCAGCCAAGGGGAAGGTAGCGGGGGGGGTCCCTACAATGAGCAGTTCTTC

D gene: .
J gene: TRBJ1-2
clone size: few
V gene: TRBV7-8
CDR3 protein: CASSFRGEVDGYTF
CDR3 DNA: TGTGCCAGCAGCTTTCGGGGAGAGGTCGATGGCTACACCTTC

D gene: .
J gene: TRBJ1-5
clone size: .
V gene: TRBV25-1
CDR3 protein: CASSESGQGGLQPQHF
CDR3 DNA: TGTGCCAGCAGTGAATCTGGTCAGGGCGGGCTTCAGCCCCAGCATTTT

D gene: .
J gene: TRBJ2-7
clone size: .
V gene: TRBV29-1
CDR3 protein: CSVEAGTGSGSYEQYF
CDR3 DNA: TGCAGCGTTGAAGCTGGGACCGGGTCGGGCTCCTACGAGCAGTACTTC

D gene: .
J gene: TRBJ2-7
clone size: few
V gene: TRBV27
CDR3 protein: CASSLGGMPYEQYF
CDR3 DNA: TGTGCCAGCAGTTTAGGTGGAATGCCCTACGAGCAGTACTTC

D gene: TRBD2
J gene: TRBJ2-5
clone size: few
V gene: TRBV28
CDR3 protein: CASSPWTSGHQETQYF
CDR3 DNA: TGTGCCAGCAGTCCGTGGACTAGCGGCCACCAAGAGACCCAGTACTTC

D gene: .
J gene: TRBJ2-1
clone size: .
V gene: TRBV3-1
CDR3 protein: CASSQGSRGNEQFF
CDR3 DNA: TGTGCCAGCAGCCAGGGATCTCGGGGGAATGAGCAGTTCTTC

D gene: TRBD1
J gene: TRBJ2-6
clone size: .
V gene: TRBV7-9
CDR3 protein: CASSSTGWPGANVLTF
CDR3 DNA: TGTGCCAGCAGCTCGACAGGGTGGCCCGGGGCCAACGTCCTGACTTTC

D gene: .
J gene: TRBJ2-5
clone size: .
V gene: TRBV5-1
CDR3 protein: CASSRGIGTEETQYF
CDR3 DNA: TGCGCCAGCAGCCGGGGAATCGGGACCGAAGAGACCCAGTACTTC